The TCR beta chain under discussion was sequenced for a study of post-analysis software for immune sequencing data. Whole-study results and caveats: A handful of TRBV segments (TRBV5-6, TRBV5-1 and TRBV20-1 among them) occurred more frequently in patients than in controls.

The CDR3 spans 14 residues. Germline V lookup: CDR1 ENHRY, CDR2 SYGVKD. V lost 3 bases, J lost 0 bases, and 8 bases lay in between. As to this clonotype: Its antigen is not known.

Sequencing libraries made from TCR beta cDNA carried unique molecular identifiers. TCRdb processed the PCR reads anew with MiXCR; each CDR3 protein has one entry. Found here are 450,000 to 700,000 distinct CDR3 sequences, 44% of them singletons; the top ten hold about 1.5%. Sequences were obtained from blood. V and J are TRBV10-3 and TRBJ1-1; unclear D gene. This clonotype was obtained from a girl between 5 and 17 years old with multiple sclerosis. DNA for the CDR3: TGTGCCATCAGTGAATCCGTAGTGAACACTGAAGCTTTCTTT. Its protein product is CAISESVVNTEAFF.